This TCR beta chain comes out of a study of T cells in Graves' hyperthyroidism and ophthalmopathy (dated by TCRdb to the late 2010s). Some background on the complete study: Peripheral blood samples were taken at the time of initial diagnosis, prior to any treatment. A discovery cohort of about 100 patients, roughly 45 with Graves' ophthalmopathy and over 55 with stable Graves' hyperthyroidism, was used to find distinguishing TCR V-J signatures. Prospective prediction of ophthalmopathy was tested in an independent validation cohort of fewer than 20 hyperthyroidism patients and 15 to 17 patients who later progressed to ophthalmopathy. The approximately 100 discovery patients were divided at random into training and test sets in a 7:3 ratio. Thyroid tissue and blood T-cell repertoires from several Graves' hyperthyroidism patients were also compared in the study. After blood sampling, hyperthyroidism patients were treated with methimazole at a starting dose of 30 mg daily, and ophthalmopathy patients were treated with high-dose intravenous methylprednisolone. The paper describes TCR Vbeta CDR3 sequencing of about 140 peripheral blood samples, made up of roughly 40 ophthalmopathy patients, around 73 hyperthyroidism patients and 17 progressor patients. Broader findings and caveats from the paper: In validation, progression to ophthalmopathy was predicted by the model with nearly 71% sensitivity and roughly 72% specificity, a median of approximately 6.5 months before onset. In cross-validation, a model built on a 13 V-J signature told ophthalmopathy apart from stable hyperthyroidism with approximately 91% sensitivity and approximately 81% specificity, and in testing the same model reached 80%/75%. Most expanded thyroid clonotypes (frequency above 0.001) were also detected in blood, a finding suggesting that blood repertoires may reflect thyroid immune responses. Sample size was not statistically predetermined, and investigators were not blinded to group allocation.

At the junction V is shortened by 3 bases and J by 8 bases, with 13 bases in between. The CDR3 holds 14 amino acids from the cysteine to the phenylalanine. Solely the CDR3 DNA is kept, with 42 bases framed from the first base. The germline V gene provides CDR1 KGHDR and CDR2 SFDVKD. The TCR beta CDR3 regions were amplified from RNA transcripts. For the first round of RT-PCR on the TCR CDR3, the HTBI primer set was used together with the Qiagen OneStep RT-PCR kit. Libraries were constructed in a second round of multiplex PCR, after which size selection and purification were performed. The libraries were sequenced on an Illumina HiSeq2000 using paired-end 100 bp reads. Per the source publication's procedure: Raw data were processed with SOAPnuke, discarding reads with adapters, uncalled bases, mean Phred below 15, or no exact constant-primer or identifier match. High-quality paired reads were merged using COPE v1.2.5, and each unique nucleotide sequence was defined as a clonotype. Clonotypes were aligned to IMGT TRBV, TRBD and TRBJ reference segments using MiTCR v1.1. Only V-J combinations with frequency above 0.0001, covering about 99% of repertoires, were analysed. A TCS score was defined as the ratio between F50 (clonal expansion) and ExV (chaos), using BLOSUM62-based TCRdist between CDR3 peptides within each V-J. Welch's t-statistics and random forest reduced 500 to 550 V-J features to about 12, which were used in a naive Bayes classifier (R e1071). TCRdb applied fastp at Q25 and MiXCR to the public reads, then kept only in-frame beta chains. When rows share a CDR3 protein, they turn into one entry using the most common DNA and genes. The V and J calls follow TCRdb's processing rather than the paper's. Within this sample are more than 300,000 distinct CDR3 sequences, with approximately 17% of them counted one time only. The ten top clones hold approximately 35% of the sample.

This clonotype was picked up a small number of times. Its antigen is currently not known. Nothing much larger sits one base from this clone, and base qualities are not available. The hyperthyroidism patients were between 18 and 65 years old and newly diagnosed, with a disease duration of less than 2 months. Exclusion was applied to patients with uncontrolled infections, other autoimmune diseases, pregnancy or lactation. Clinical symptoms, serum thyroxine and TRAb, thyroid ultrasound, and orbital computed tomography formed the basis for the diagnoses. Blood from progressor patients was collected at the time of first diagnosis with hyperthyroidism, before any ophthalmopathy symptoms had appeared. Ficoll-Paque density gradient centrifugation was used to isolate PBMCs from under 11 ml of fresh peripheral blood. Patients classed as progressors first received a Graves' hyperthyroidism diagnosis and then went on to develop ophthalmopathy during follow-up. Trizol reagent was used to extract total RNA, and RNA quality was then checked on an Agilent 2100 Bioanalyzer.

Material: blood. The clonotype comes from a woman aged 25 to 45 with Graves' hyperthyroidism that later progressed to Graves' ophthalmopathy. This sequence uses TRBV24-1 and TRBJ2-1, with a tentative D gene TRBD2 over 6 matching bases. DNA sequence: TGTGCCACCAGTGATCCCGGGACTTCCCATGAGCAGTTCTTC. Translated, it gives CATSDPGTSHEQFF.